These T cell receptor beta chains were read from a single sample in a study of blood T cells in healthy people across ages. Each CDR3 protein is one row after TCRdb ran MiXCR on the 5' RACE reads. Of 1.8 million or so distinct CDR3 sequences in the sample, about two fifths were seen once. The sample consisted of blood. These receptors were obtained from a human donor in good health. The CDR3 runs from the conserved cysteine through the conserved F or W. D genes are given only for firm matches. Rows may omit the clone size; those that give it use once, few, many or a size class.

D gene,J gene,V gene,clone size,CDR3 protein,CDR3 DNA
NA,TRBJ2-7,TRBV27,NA,CASSLSAGTGEQYF,TGTGCCAGCAGTTTATCGGCAGGGACGGGCGAGCAGTACTTC
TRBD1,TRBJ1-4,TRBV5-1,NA,CASRGTGDNEKLFF,TGCGCCAGCAGGGGGACAGGGGACAATGAAAAACTGTTTTTT
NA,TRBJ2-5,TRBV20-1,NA,CSARDRVWIETQYF,TGCAGTGCTAGAGACAGGGTTTGGATAGAGACCCAGTACTTC
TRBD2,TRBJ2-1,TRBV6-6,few,CASSYDVTSGDDEQFF,TGTGCCAGCAGTTACGACGTGACTAGCGGGGACGATGAGCAGTTCTTC
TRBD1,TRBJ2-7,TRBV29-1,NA,CSVEDLQGREQYF,TGCAGCGTTGAAGATCTACAGGGGCGCGAGCAGTACTTC
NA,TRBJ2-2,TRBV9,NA,CASRGTDDTGELFF,TGTGCCAGCAGGGGGACGGACGACACCGGGGAGCTGTTTTTT
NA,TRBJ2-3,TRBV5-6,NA,CASSLVAAETDTQYF,TGTGCCAGCAGCTTGGTAGCGGCGGAAACAGATACGCAGTATTTT
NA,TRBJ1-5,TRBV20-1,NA,CSARDKAFSNQPQHF,TGCAGTGCTAGAGATAAGGCTTTTAGCAATCAGCCCCAGCATTTT
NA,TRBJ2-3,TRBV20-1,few,CSAIRHRAGTDTQYF,TGCAGTGCTATACGCCACAGGGCAGGCACAGATACGCAGTATTTT
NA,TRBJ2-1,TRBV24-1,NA,CATSDLDRQGYNEQFF,TGTGCCACCAGTGATCTCGACAGGCAAGGGTACAATGAGCAGTTCTTC
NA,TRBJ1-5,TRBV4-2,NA,CASSPEVGGNQPQHF,TGTGCCAGCAGCCCGGAGGTAGGCGGCAATCAGCCCCAGCATTTT
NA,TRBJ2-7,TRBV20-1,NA,CSARDPEGKGTRFSYEQYF,TGCAGTGCTAGAGATCCCGAGGGCAAAGGGACACGATTTTCCTACGAGCAGTACTTC
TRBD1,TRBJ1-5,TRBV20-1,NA,CSARDFRTGFDQPQHF,TGCAGTGCTAGAGATTTTCGGACAGGGTTCGATCAGCCCCAGCATTTT
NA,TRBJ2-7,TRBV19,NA,CASSIRQGLEQYF,TGTGCCAGTAGTATTCGGCAGGGTCTCGAGCAGTACTTC
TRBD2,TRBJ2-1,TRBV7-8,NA,CASSLAWRGGGYEQFF,TGTGCCAGCAGCTTAGCATGGCGGGGGGGCGGTTATGAGCAGTTCTTC
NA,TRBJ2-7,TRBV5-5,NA,CASSSERTAATYEQYF,TGTGCCAGCAGCTCGGAACGGACCGCCGCAACCTACGAGCAGTACTTC
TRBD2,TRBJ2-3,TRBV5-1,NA,CASSVDVAGGGTQYF,TGCGCCAGCAGCGTGGATGTGGCGGGGGGAGGTACGCAGTATTTT
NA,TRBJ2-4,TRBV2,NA,CASSAVAKNIQYF,TGTGCCAGCAGTGCCGTAGCCAAAAACATTCAGTACTTC
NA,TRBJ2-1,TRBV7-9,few,CASSLVVAADEQFF,TGTGCCAGCAGCTTAGTTGTGGCGGCCGATGAGCAGTTCTTC
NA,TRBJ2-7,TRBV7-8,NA,CASSPLESSYEQYF,TGTGCCAGCAGCCCCCTCGAAAGCTCCTACGAGCAGTACTTC
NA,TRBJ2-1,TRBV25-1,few,CASSDVGAGEQFF,TGTGCCAGCAGTGATGTCGGGGCTGGTGAGCAGTTCTTC
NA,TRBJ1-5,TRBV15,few,CATSRGPLASGNQPQHF,TGTGCCACCAGCAGAGGACCACTGGCCTCGGGCAATCAGCCCCAGCATTTT
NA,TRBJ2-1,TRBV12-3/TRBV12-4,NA,CASRYRDVNEQFF,TGTGCCAGCAGATACCGGGACGTAAATGAGCAGTTCTTC
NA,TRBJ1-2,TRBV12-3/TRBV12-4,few,CASSLAVAVYGYTF,TGTGCCAGCAGTTTAGCGGTGGCTGTCTATGGCTACACCTTC
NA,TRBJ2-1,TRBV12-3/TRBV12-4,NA,CASSLSGGAFYNEQFF,TGTGCCAGCAGTTTATCAGGGGGGGCCTTCTACAATGAGCAGTTCTTC
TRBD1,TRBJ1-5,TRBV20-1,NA,CSTGRGWGQPQHF,TGCAGTACCGGCAGGGGGTGGGGTCAGCCCCAGCATTTT
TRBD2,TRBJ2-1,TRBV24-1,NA,CATSDLAGTRDNEQFF,TGTGCCACCAGTGATTTAGCGGGGACGCGGGACAATGAGCAGTTCTTC
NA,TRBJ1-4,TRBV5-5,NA,CASRHPGQGREKLFF,TGTGCCAGCAGACACCCGGGACAAGGGCGAGAAAAACTGTTTTTT